This T cell receptor beta chain was retrieved from a study of vaccination and CD4 T cells after COVID-19. The sample's treatment: 10-day PBMC culture with coronavirus spike peptide pools or control peptides (ViraFEST assay). The assay that was used to sequence DNA from cultured CD4+ T cells was the Oncomine TCR Beta short-read assay. TCRdb ran MiXCR on the PCR reads and lists one entry per CDR3 protein. The sample contains over 8,500 distinct CDR3 sequences, 65% to 70% of which appear only once. Comment on this clonotype: As yet, its antigen is unknown.

This CDR3 is 14 amino acids long. Germline CDR1 and CDR2: MNHNS and SASEGT. The ends lost 7 bases at V and 6 bases at J; junction bases unmatched: 4. The receptor was isolated from a human donor who had recovered from COVID-19. The source was CD4+ T cells from blood, cultured in vitro, collected before SARS-CoV-2 vaccination. This rearrangement joins TRBV6-1 to TRBJ2-1; 12 bases match TRBD2. The CDR3 coding sequence is TGTGCCAGCAAGAGACTAGCGGGAGTCAATGAGCAGTTCTTC. This gives the protein CASKRLAGVNEQFF.